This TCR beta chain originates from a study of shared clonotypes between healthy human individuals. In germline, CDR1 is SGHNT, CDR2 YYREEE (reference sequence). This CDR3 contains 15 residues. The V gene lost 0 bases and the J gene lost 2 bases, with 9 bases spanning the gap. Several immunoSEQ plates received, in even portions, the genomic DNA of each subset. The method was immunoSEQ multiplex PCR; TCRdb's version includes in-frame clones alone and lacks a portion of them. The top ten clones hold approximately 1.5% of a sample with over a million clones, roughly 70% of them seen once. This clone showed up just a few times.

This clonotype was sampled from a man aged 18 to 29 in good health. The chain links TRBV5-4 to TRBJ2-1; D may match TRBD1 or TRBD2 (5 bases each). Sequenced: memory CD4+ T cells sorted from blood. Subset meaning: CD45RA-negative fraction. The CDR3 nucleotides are TGTGCCAGCAGCTTGGACTGGGGGACCTACAATGAGCAGTTCTTC. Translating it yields CASSLDWGTYNEQFF.